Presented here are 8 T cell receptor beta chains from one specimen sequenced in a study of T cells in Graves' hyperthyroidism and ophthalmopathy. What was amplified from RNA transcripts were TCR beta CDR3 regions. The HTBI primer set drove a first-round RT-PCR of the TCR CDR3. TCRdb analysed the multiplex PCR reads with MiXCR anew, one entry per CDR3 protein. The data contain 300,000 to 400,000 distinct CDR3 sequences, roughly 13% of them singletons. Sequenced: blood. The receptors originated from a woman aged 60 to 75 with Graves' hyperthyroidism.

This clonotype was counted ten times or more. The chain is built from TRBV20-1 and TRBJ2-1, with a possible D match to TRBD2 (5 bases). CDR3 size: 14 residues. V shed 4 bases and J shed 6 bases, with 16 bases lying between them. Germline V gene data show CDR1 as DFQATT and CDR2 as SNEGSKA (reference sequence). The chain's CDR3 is CSATPEGISNEQFF. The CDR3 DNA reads TGCAGTGCTACTCCAGAGGGTATTTCCAATGAGCAGTTCTTC.

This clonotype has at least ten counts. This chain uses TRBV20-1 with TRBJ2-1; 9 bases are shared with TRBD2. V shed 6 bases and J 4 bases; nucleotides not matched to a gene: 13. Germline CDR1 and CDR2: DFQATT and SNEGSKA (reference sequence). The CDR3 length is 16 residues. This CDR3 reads CSAVGAGGPGYNEQFF. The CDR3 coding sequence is TGCAGTGCCGTAGGGGCGGGAGGGCCAGGGTACAATGAGCAGTTCTTC.

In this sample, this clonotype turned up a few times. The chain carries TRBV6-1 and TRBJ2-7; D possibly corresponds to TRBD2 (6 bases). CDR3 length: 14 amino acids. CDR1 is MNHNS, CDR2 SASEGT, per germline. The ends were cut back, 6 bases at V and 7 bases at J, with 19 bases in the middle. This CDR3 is CASRDRDSLIEQYF. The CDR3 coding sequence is TGTGCCAGCAGAGACCGGGACTCCCTCATTGAGCAGTACTTC.

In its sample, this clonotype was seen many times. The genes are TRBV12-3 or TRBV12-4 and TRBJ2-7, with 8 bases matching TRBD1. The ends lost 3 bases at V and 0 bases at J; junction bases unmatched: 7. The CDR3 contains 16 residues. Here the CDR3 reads CASSFPGQESSYEQYF. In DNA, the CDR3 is TGTGCCAGCAGTTTCCCGGGACAGGAGAGCTCCTACGAGCAGTACTTC.

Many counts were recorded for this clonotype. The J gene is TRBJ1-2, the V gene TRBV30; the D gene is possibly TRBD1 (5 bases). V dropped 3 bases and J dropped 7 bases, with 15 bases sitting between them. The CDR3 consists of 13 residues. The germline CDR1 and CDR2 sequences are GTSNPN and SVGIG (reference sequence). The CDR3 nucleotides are TGTGCCTGGAGCATAAGGGACGGTATTGGCTACACCTTC. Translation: CAWSIRDGIGYTF. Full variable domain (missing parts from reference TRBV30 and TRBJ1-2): SQTIHQWPATLVQPVGSPLSLECTVEGTSNPNLYWYRQAAGRGLQLLFYSVGIGQISSEVPQNLSASRPQDRQFILSSKKLLLSDSGFYLCAWSIRDGIGYTFGSGTRLTVV.

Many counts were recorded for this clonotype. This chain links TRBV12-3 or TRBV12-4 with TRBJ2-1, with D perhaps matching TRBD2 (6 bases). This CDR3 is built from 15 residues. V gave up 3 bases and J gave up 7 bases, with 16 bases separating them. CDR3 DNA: TGTGCCAGCAGTTTTAGCGGTAACTTGGGGAATGAGCAGTTCTTC. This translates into CASSFSGNLGNEQFF.

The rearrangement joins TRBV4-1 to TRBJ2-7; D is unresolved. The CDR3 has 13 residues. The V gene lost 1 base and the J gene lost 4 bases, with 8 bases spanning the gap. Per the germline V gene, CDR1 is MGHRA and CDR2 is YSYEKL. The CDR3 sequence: CASSQALMYEQYF. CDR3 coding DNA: TGCGCCAGCAGCCAAGCTTTAATGTACGAGCAGTACTTC.

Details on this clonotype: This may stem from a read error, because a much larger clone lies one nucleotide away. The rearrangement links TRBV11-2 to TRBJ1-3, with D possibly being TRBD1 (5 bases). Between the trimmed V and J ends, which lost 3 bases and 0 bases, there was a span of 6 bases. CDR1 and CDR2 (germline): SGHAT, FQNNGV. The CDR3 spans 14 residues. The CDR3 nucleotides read TGTGCCAGCAGCTTGGACACCTCTGGAAACACCATATATTTT. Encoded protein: CASSLDTSGNTIYF. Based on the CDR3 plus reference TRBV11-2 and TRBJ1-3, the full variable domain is EAGVAQSPRYKIIEKRQSVAFWCNPISGHATLYWYQQILGQGPKLLIQFQNNGVVDDSQLPKDRFSAERLKGVDSTLKIQPAKLEDSAVYLCASSLDTSGNTIYFGEGSWLTVV.